The 8 T cell receptor beta chains listed next were all sequenced from one sample in a study of blood T cell repertoires in COVID-19. Some clones are missing from TCRdb's copy, which holds only in-frame ones; the method was immunoSEQ multiplex PCR. The table shows fewer than 300,000 clones, with around 83% occurring only once. The sequenced sample was peripheral blood. Every receptor here comes from a man aged 80 or over with acute or convalescent COVID-19.

V gene TRBV19 combines with J gene TRBJ1-2; 8 nucleotides agree with TRBD1. The J segment lost 4 bases and the V segment lost 5 bases, leaving 6 bases of the junction unmatched. This CDR3 comprises 14 residues. Germline CDR1 is LNHDA and CDR2 is SQIVND (reference sequence). Here the CDR3 reads CASSVGTGPYGYTF. CDR3 sequence (DNA): TGTGCCAGTAGTGTGGGGACAGGACCCTATGGCTACACCTTC.

The rearrangement uses TRBV9 and TRBJ2-4, with TRBD1 matching over 12 bases. J lost 6 bases, V lost 0 bases, and 7 bases had no gene match. CDR1 is SGDLS and CDR2 is YYNGEE in the germline V gene. The CDR3 loop spans 17 amino acids. CDR3 in amino acids: CASSVEGTGGLLNIQYF. CDR3 DNA: TGTGCCAGCAGCGTAGAGGGGACAGGGGGCCTATTAAACATTCAGTACTTC. Supplemented by reference TRBV9 and TRBJ2-4, the full variable domain reads DSGVTQTPKHLITATGQRVTLRCSPRSGDLSVYWYQQSLDQGLQFLIQYYNGEERAKGNILERFSAQQFPDLHSELNLSSLELGDSALYFCASSVEGTGGLLNIQYFGAGTRLSVL.

This clone was seen only a few times. The chain employs TRBV5-1 and TRBJ1-4; no definite D call. Germline CDR1 is SGHRS and CDR2 is YFSETQ. V lost 0 bases and J lost 8, with 11 bases in between. The CDR3 is 14 amino acids. CDR3 protein: CASSLGDLGEKLFF. For the CDR3, the DNA is TGCGCCAGCAGCTTGGGTGATCTGGGCGAAAAACTGTTTTTT.

The chain recombines TRBV3-1 (or the pseudogene TRBV3-2) with TRBJ1-2; TRBD1 matches at 9 bases. The ends lost 0 bases at V and 1 base at J; junction bases unmatched: 3. This CDR3 has 16 residues. Germline CDR1 LGHDT, CDR2 YNNKEL (reference sequence). CDR3 nucleotide sequence: TGTGCCAGCAGCCAAGAGAGGGACAGGGATAACTATGGCTACACCTTC. Translating it yields CASSQERDRDNYGYTF.

CDR3 amino acids: CASSVIDSSRTDTQYF. The CDR3 DNA sequence: TGTGCCAGCAGCGTAATCGATAGTTCCCGCACAGATACGCAGTATTTT. The genes are TRBV9 and TRBJ2-3; D not certain. Per the germline V gene, CDR1 is SGDLS and CDR2 is YYNGEE. The ends were cut back, 1 base at V and 1 base at J, with 13 bases in the middle. This CDR3 region has 16 residues. Full variable domain (outside the CDR3, taken from reference TRBV9 and TRBJ2-3): DSGVTQTPKHLITATGQRVTLRCSPRSGDLSVYWYQQSLDQGLQFLIQYYNGEERAKGNILERFSAQQFPDLHSELNLSSLELGDSALYFCASSVIDSSRTDTQYFGPGTRLTVL.

The V and J genes are TRBV10-3 and TRBJ2-7; D gene uncertain. The germline V gene encodes CDR1 ENHRY and CDR2 SYGVKD. The V and J ends lost 2 bases and 1 base respectively, with 6 bases between them. The CDR3 spans 13 residues. The CDR3 DNA reads TGTGCCATCAGTGAGGTCCAGTCCTACGAGCAGTACTTC. This codes for CAISEVQSYEQYF.

The chain couples TRBV4-1 to TRBJ2-5, with TRBD1 as a possible D gene (6 bases). V was shortened by 1 base and J by 0 bases, with 12 bases between the two germline ends. The CDR3 has 16 residues. The germline V gene has CDR1 MGHRA and CDR2 YSYEKL. The CDR3 loop reads CASSQALTGNQETQYF. As DNA, the CDR3 is TGCGCCAGCAGCCAAGCCTTGACAGGAAACCAAGAGACCCAGTACTTC.

The rearrangement joins TRBV27 to TRBJ2-5; TRBD2 aligns across 7 bases. J gave up 5 bases and V 5 bases, and 8 bases lay outside the gene matches. Germline V gene lookup returns CDR1 MNHEY and CDR2 SMNVEV (reference sequence). CDR3 size: 14 residues. The CDR3 DNA is TGTGCCAGCAGTCCCGGGGGGTGGGGGGAGACCCAGTACTTC. This gives the protein CASSPGGWGETQYF.